This T cell receptor (beta chain) is drawn from a study of cytomegalovirus exposure and HLA in healthy donors. Study-wide points: Some V segments (TRBV6-2 and TRBV6-3 among them) were excluded as indistinguishable. In a later analysis, several top co-occurrence clusters appeared linked to parvovirus B19, influenza, CMV and Epstein-Barr virus. After further analysis at a later stage, 16,951 TCR beta sequences were associated with HLA alleles at 0.05 false discovery rate. In terms of immune exposure information, only CMV serostatus was available.

PCR primers comprised 60 Vbeta and 13 Jbeta primers. Sequenced by immunoSEQ multiplex PCR; TCRdb stores in-frame clones only, minus some. The table lists fewer than 200,000 clones, approximately 80% of them singletons. Concerning this clone itself: Its antigen is not identified.

V was clipped by 6 bases and J by 6 bases; unmatched bases: 7. Germline V gives CDR1 LGHNT, CDR2 FRNRAP. There are 15 residues in the CDR3. Sequenced sample: PBMCs. This rearrangement joins TRBV12-5 to TRBJ2-2, with TRBD2 matching over 10 bases. The receptor was isolated from a woman in her late teens or twenties in good health and CMV-seronegative. CDR3 nucleotide sequence: TGTGCTAGTGGAACAGCGGGAGGGCCTTCCGGGGAGCTGTTTTTT. Translated: CASGTAGGPSGELFF.